The entry below describes one TCR beta chain. Its antigen remains unknown. This record belongs to a study of human T cells and chemical hapten exposure. Whole-study results and caveats: TCRs at a frequency above 1 in 1000 stayed unchanged with DPC sensitization.

The library labeled individual cDNA molecules by adding unique molecular identifiers to them. TCRdb re-derived calls from the reads in MiXCR, one entry per CDR3 protein. This table holds a few thousand distinct CDR3 sequences, 46% found once. From germline, CDR1 is SGHAT and CDR2 FQNNGV. Trimming stripped 3 bases from V and 5 bases from J, with 8 bases between. This CDR3 has 12 residues. Treatment here: therapeutic diphenylcyclopropenone sensitization with weekly scalp DPC. Total RNA was isolated from whole blood that had not been fractionated. The clonotype comes from an adult with alopecia areata. Some clones in this sample may be carry-over from other donors' samples. This table probably holds off-target reads from a library built for another chain. The source was whole blood, collected before DPC sensitization or 2, 6, or about 24 weeks after (not recorded which). The J gene is TRBJ2-7, the V gene TRBV11-2; the D is unclear. The CDR3 loop reads CASSFVPHEQYF. As DNA, the CDR3 is TGTGCCAGCAGCTTCGTTCCCCACGAGCAGTACTTC.